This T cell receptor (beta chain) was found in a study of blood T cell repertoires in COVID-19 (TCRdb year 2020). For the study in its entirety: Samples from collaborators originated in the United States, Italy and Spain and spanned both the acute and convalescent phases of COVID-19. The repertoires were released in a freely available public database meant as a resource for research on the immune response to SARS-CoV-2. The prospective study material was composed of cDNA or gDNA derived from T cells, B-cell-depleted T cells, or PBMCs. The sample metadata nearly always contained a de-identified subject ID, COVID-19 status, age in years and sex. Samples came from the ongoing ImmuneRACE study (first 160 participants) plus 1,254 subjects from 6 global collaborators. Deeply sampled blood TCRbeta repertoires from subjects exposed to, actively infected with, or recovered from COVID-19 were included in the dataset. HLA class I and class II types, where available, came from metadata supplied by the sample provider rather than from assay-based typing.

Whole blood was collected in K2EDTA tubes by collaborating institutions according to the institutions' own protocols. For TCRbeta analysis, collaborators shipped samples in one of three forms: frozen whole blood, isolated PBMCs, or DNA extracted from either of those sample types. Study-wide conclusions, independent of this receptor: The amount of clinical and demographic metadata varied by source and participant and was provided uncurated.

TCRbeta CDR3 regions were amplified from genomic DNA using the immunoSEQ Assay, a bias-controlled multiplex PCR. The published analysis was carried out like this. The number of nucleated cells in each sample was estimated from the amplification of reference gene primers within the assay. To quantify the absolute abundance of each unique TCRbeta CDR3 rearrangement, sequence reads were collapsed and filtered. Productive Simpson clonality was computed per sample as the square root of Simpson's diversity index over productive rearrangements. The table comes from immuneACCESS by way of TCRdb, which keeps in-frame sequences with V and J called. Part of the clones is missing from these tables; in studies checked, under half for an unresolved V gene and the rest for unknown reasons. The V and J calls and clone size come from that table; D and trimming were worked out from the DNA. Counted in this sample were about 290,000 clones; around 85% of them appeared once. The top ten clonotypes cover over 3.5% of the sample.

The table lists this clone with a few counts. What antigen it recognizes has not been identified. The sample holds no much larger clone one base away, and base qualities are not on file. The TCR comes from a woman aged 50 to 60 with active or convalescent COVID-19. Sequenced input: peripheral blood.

The DNA is TGCAGTGCTAGTCCCAGCGGGAGGGGGGAGCAGTACTTC. This gives the protein CSASPSGRGEQYF. The chain uses TRBV20-1 and TRBJ2-7; 10 bases in the middle match TRBD2. The CDR3 covers 13 residues, taking in both the cysteine and the phenylalanine. Left in the record is the CDR3 DNA by itself, 39 bases read in frame from the first base. The germline V gene (reference sequence) supplies CDR1 DFQATT and CDR2 SNEGSKA. V is trimmed back by 3 bases and J by 7 bases, and the junction contains 6 bases that no gene match accounts for.